The 28 T cell receptor beta chains reported below all come from one sample, sequenced in a study of vaccination and CD4 T cells after COVID-19. Treatment of the sample: approximately 9-day PBMC culture with coronavirus spike peptide pools or control peptides (ViraFEST assay). Harvesting of the unexposed donor's CD4+ T cells predated the COVID-19 pandemic (2011-2018). Their target antigens are unknown. The Oncomine TCR Beta short-read assay was applied to DNA of cultured CD4+ T cells. TCRdb reanalysed the PCR reads using MiXCR and keeps one entry per CDR3 protein. The table lists 6,600 or so distinct CDR3 sequences, about a third of them singletons, with under 20% in the top ten. Material: CD4+ T cells from blood, cultured in vitro. Receptors originate from a human donor in good health.

The genes are TRBV15 and TRBJ1-4; 9 bases are a match to TRBD1. The CDR3 spans 17 residues. V lost 1 base and J lost 11; bases outside the gene matches: 14. Germline V gene sequence: CDR1 LNHNV, CDR2 YYDKDF (reference sequence). In DNA form, the CDR3 reads TGTGCCACCAGCAGAGTCCAAGCCGGGACAGGGAAGGAGAAACTGTTTTTT. It codes for CATSRVQAGTGKEKLFF.

This sequence joins TRBV12-3 or TRBV12-4 and TRBJ2-2; D remains unclear. The V and J ends lost 4 bases and 6 bases respectively, with 3 bases between them. The CDR3 totals 11 residues. CDR3 coding DNA: TGTGCCAGCAGTTGGGCCGGGGAGCTGTTTTTT. Translation gives CASSWAGELFF.

J is TRBJ1-2 and V is TRBV18; the match to TRBD1 covers 7 bases. Trimming at V came to 3 bases and at J to 4 bases, leaving 5 bases not matched to a gene. This CDR3 spans 14 amino acids. CDR1 and CDR2 (germline): KGHSH, LQKENI. CDR3 in amino acids: CASSPDRTSYGYTF. As DNA, the CDR3 is TGTGCCAGCTCACCGGACAGGACTTCCTATGGCTACACCTTC.

Note on this clonotype: One end of the junction is discordant with germline, which a read error may explain. The chain carries TRBV12-3 or TRBV12-4 and TRBJ2-7; TRBD2 matches 11 bases. This CDR3 comprises 14 residues. CDR3 DNA: TGTGCCAGCAGTCTAGCGGGAGGAAGCTACGAGCAGTACTTC. It yields the protein CASSLAGGSYEQYF.

This chain links TRBV12-3 or TRBV12-4 with TRBJ1-1; 7 positions match TRBD1. The CDR3 is made up of 16 amino acids. Losses at the gene ends were 6 bases for V and 1 base for J; bases not matched to a gene: 11. For the CDR3, the DNA is TGTGCCAGCAGGGATGACAGGGTGAGAGGGAACACTGAAGCTTTCTTT. It is translated as CASRDDRVRGNTEAFF.

V gene TRBV6-1 combines with J gene TRBJ2-4, with no clear D. V was trimmed by 2 bases and J by 0 bases, leaving 8 bases between them. This CDR3 region has 15 residues. Germline CDR1 and CDR2: MNHNS and SASEGT. CDR3 region: CASSETALAKNIQYF. The CDR3 DNA reads as TGTGCCAGCAGTGAAACAGCCCTAGCCAAAAACATTCAGTACTTC.

The V call is TRBV6-5, the J call TRBJ1-2; D is ambiguous. V was shortened by 2 bases and J by 1 base, with 8 bases between the two germline ends. The CDR3 has 14 amino acids. Germline loops: CDR1 MNHEY, CDR2 SVGAGI. DNA for the CDR3: TGTGCCAGCAGTTACCTCCGGGATAACTATGGCTACACCTTC. Translation: CASSYLRDNYGYTF.

By share, this clonotype counts as large. The V gene is TRBV6-5, the J gene TRBJ2-7; the match to TRBD2 covers 10 bases. Germline assignment: CDR1 MNHEY and CDR2 SVGAGI. The CDR3 spans 17 residues. V shed 0 bases, J shed 2 bases, and the junction held 7 bases outside the gene matches. CDR3 bases: TGTGCCAGCAGTTACTCGAATTTACTAGCGGGGACCTACGAGCAGTACTTC. Protein: CASSYSNLLAGTYEQYF.

Sample share makes this clonotype medium-sized. The chain joins TRBV20-1 to TRBJ2-1; 10 bases map to TRBD2. V lost 4 bases and J lost 0; bases outside the gene matches: 12. Per germline, CDR1 DFQATT and CDR2 SNEGSKA (reference sequence). This CDR3 comprises 18 residues. The CDR3 protein is CSAKPLAGGPSSYNEQFF. CDR3 in DNA: TGCAGTGCTAAACCGTTAGCGGGGGGCCCGAGCTCCTACAATGAGCAGTTCTTC.

J is TRBJ1-2 and V is TRBV19; TRBD1 matches 8 bases. This CDR3 comprises 17 residues. Germline V gene data show CDR1 as LNHDA and CDR2 as SQIVND (reference sequence). Trimming took 4 bases from V and 0 from J; bases not matched to a gene: 10. CDR3 nucleotide sequence: TGTGCCAGTAGTACCACCGGACAGGGCTCTCCTAACTATGGCTACACCTTC. This codes for CASSTTGQGSPNYGYTF.

The chain is built from TRBV27 and TRBJ2-1, with D perhaps TRBD2 (5 bases). Germline V gives CDR1 MNHEY, CDR2 SMNVEV (reference sequence). This CDR3 has 16 residues. The germline V and J ends were trimmed by 5 bases and 0 bases, with 14 bases remaining between them. CDR3 region: CASSPPGGFSYNEQFF. Here the CDR3 DNA reads TGTGCCAGCAGTCCCCCGGGCGGGTTCTCCTACAATGAGCAGTTCTTC.

The rearrangement uses TRBV6-5 and TRBJ2-6, with 12 positions matching TRBD2. Germline values: CDR1 MNHEY, CDR2 SVGAGI. J lost 0 bases, V lost 0 bases, and 0 bases had no gene match. The CDR3 covers 18 residues. The CDR3 sequence: CASSYSGLAGSGANVLTF. The DNA of the CDR3 is TGTGCCAGCAGTTACTCGGGACTAGCGGGCTCTGGGGCCAACGTCCTGACTTTC.

This chain joins TRBV28 and TRBJ2-2; 12 positions agree with TRBD2. Trimming cost V 4 bases and J 7 bases; bases outside gene matches: 7. The CDR3 length is 16 residues. Germline V gives CDR1 MDHEN, CDR2 SYDVKM. The CDR3 nucleotides are TGTGCCAGCAGTTCCAGGACTAGCGGGGAGGTCGGGGAGCTGTTTTTT. It codes for CASSSRTSGEVGELFF.

This sequence joins TRBV9 and TRBJ1-2; tentatively, D is TRBD1 (6 bases). This CDR3 has 13 residues. In germline, CDR1 is SGDLS, CDR2 YYNGEE. V dropped 0 bases and J dropped 8 bases, with 11 bases sitting between them. DNA of the CDR3: TGTGCCAGCAGCGTAGGTTCCGGGGGCGGCTACACCTTC. Translated: CASSVGSGGGYTF.

Comments on this clonotype: Germline is not matched at one junction end, which may reflect a read error. J is TRBJ2-7 and V is TRBV6-1; 10 bases line up with TRBD2. Germline values: CDR1 MNHNS, CDR2 SASEGT. CDR3 length: 14 amino acids. The CDR3 region is CASSKAGGPGEQYF. The DNA for the CDR3 is TGTGCCAGCAGTAAAGCGGGAGGGCCGGGCGAGCAGTACTTC.

In this sample, this clonotype turned up a few times. The chain is built from TRBV10-3 and TRBJ1-5; 7 bases align to TRBD1. V trimming: 5 bases; J trimming: 4 bases; junction bases outside the gene matches: 11. This CDR3 region has 16 residues. Germline V lookup: CDR1 ENHRY, CDR2 SYGVKD. CDR3 sequence (DNA): TGTGCCATCAGTCGGACGGGGCAGACAGGGAATCAGCCCCAGCATTTT. It translates to CAISRTGQTGNQPQHF.

This clonotype was observed a few times. V is TRBV20-1 and J is TRBJ1-1, with D possibly matching TRBD1 (6 bases). Germline CDR1 is DFQATT and CDR2 is SNEGSKA (reference sequence). V lost 6 bases and J 5 bases, leaving 10 bases between the germline ends. The CDR3 totals 11 residues. CDR3 coding DNA: TGCAGTGCAGAGGACAGAACTGAAGCTTTCTTT. Protein product: CSAEDRTEAFF.

The CDR3, as DNA: TGTGCCAGCTCAGCTACAGGGGGCCGGGAGACCCAGTACTTC. Its translation is CASSATGGRETQYF. V usage is TRBV18 and J usage is TRBJ2-5; the match to TRBD1 covers 9 bases. The length of the CDR3 is 14 residues. V shed 5 bases, J shed 5 bases, and the junction held 6 bases outside the gene matches. Germline CDR1 and CDR2: KGHSH and LQKENI.

The chain's CDR3 is CASTRRQGSYNEQFF. DNA for the CDR3: TGTGCCAGCACCAGAAGACAGGGTTCCTACAATGAGCAGTTCTTC. V and J are TRBV5-8 and TRBJ2-1; 7 bases are shared with TRBD1. Germline CDR1 and CDR2: SGHTS and YDEGEE. The CDR3 loop spans 15 amino acids. The ends lost 6 bases at V and 1 base at J; junction bases unmatched: 7. The full variable domain, its missing parts supplied by reference TRBV5-8 and TRBJ2-1, is EAGVTQSPTHLIKTRGQQATLRCSPISGHTSVYWYQQALGLGLQFLLWYDEGEERNRGNFPPRFSGRQFPNYSSELNVNALELEDSALYLCASTRRQGSYNEQFFGPGTRLTVL.

This clonotype was seen a few times. This chain joins TRBV29-1 and TRBJ1-6; no firm D call. The V end was cut by 4 bases, the J end by 13 bases, with 17 bases between. Germline CDR1 and CDR2: SQVTM and ANQGSEA. There are 13 residues in the CDR3. As DNA, the CDR3 is TGCAGCGTTGGGGAGCAAGTCACGGGTCCCCTCCACTTT. Its protein is CSVGEQVTGPLHF. Variable domain in full (rest from reference TRBV29-1 and TRBJ1-6): SAVISQKPSRDICQRGTSLTIQCQVDSQVTMMFWYRQQPGQSLTLIATANQGSEATYESGFVIDKFPISRPNLTFSTLTVSNMSPEDSSIYLCSVGEQVTGPLHFGNGTRLTVT.

In this sample, this clonotype turned up a few times. The chain joins TRBV27 to TRBJ2-6; D is undetermined. CDR3 length equals 14 residues. Germline V gives CDR1 MNHEY, CDR2 SMNVEV (reference sequence). Trimming removed 5 bases at V and 0 bases at J, with 5 bases between. The CDR3 bases are TGTGCCAGCAGTGGGTTCTCTGGGGCCAACGTCCTGACTTTC. It specifies CASSGFSGANVLTF.

In its sample, this clonotype was seen once. The V and J genes are TRBV6-1 and TRBJ2-1, with D possibly being TRBD1 (5 bases). Germline-derived CDR1 and CDR2 are MNHNS and SASEGT. CDR3 length: 14 amino acids. V gave up 6 bases and J gave up 0 bases, with 9 bases separating them. The CDR3 is CASRSDSSYNEQFF. The CDR3 nucleotides are TGTGCCAGCAGAAGCGACAGCTCCTACAATGAGCAGTTCTTC.

This chain uses TRBV5-4 with TRBJ2-1; D not certain. Germline CDR1 reads SGHNT; CDR2 reads YYREEE (reference sequence). Trimming took 4 bases from V and 5 from J, leaving 10 bases between them. This CDR3 region has 13 residues. The CDR3 protein is CASSPTENNEQFF. The CDR3 DNA reads TGTGCCAGCAGCCCGACGGAAAACAATGAGCAGTTCTTC.

The chain has TRBV20-1 and TRBJ2-3; D call uncertain. The CDR3 has 13 residues. The ends were cut back, 3 bases at V and 0 bases at J, with 7 bases in the middle. CDR1 is DFQATT and CDR2 is SNEGSKA in the germline V gene (reference sequence). This CDR3 is CSARLTSTDTQYF. The CDR3 DNA reads as TGCAGTGCTAGGCTTACTAGCACAGATACGCAGTATTTT.

This chain links TRBV9 with TRBJ2-5, with D possibly TRBD2 on 5 matching bases. Germline lookup yields CDR1 SGDLS and CDR2 YYNGEE. This CDR3 region has 15 residues. V gave up 3 bases and J gave up 2 bases, with 14 bases separating them. In DNA form, the CDR3 reads TGTGCCAGCAGCGCCAGAGGAAGGGAGCAAGAGACCCAGTACTTC. Protein sequence: CASSARGREQETQYF.

Only a few counts were recorded for this clonotype. The V and J genes are TRBV20-1 and TRBJ1-6; tentative D call: TRBD1 (5 bases). CDR1 and CDR2 from the germline V gene are DFQATT and SNEGSKA (reference sequence). This CDR3 comprises 17 residues. Between the trimmed V and J ends, which lost 0 bases and 0 bases, there was a span of 12 bases. CDR3 residues: CSARDLEGSSYNSPLHF. CDR3 sequence (DNA): TGCAGTGCTAGAGATCTTGAGGGGAGCTCCTATAATTCACCCCTCCACTTT.

This clonotype was observed a handful of times. The chain uses TRBV30 and TRBJ1-6; perhaps TRBD1 as D (6 bases). The germline V gene encodes CDR1 GTSNPN and CDR2 SVGIG (reference sequence). Trimming removed 5 bases from V and 8 bases from J, with 16 bases in between. This CDR3 is 14 amino acids long. The CDR3 region has the DNA TGTGCCTGGGTTACAGGGATAGGGGATTCACCCCTCCACTTT. Amino acids: CAWVTGIGDSPLHF.

The V call is TRBV20-1, the J call TRBJ2-3; possibly TRBD2 for D (6 bases). The V end lost 1 base, the J end lost 5 bases, and 16 bases lay between the germline ends. Germline assignment: CDR1 DFQATT and CDR2 SNEGSKA (reference sequence). The CDR3 is made up of 15 amino acids. The chain's CDR3 is CSARAFGGSGDTQYF. In nucleotides, the CDR3 is TGCAGTGCTAGAGCGTTTGGGGGGAGTGGAGATACGCAGTATTTT.